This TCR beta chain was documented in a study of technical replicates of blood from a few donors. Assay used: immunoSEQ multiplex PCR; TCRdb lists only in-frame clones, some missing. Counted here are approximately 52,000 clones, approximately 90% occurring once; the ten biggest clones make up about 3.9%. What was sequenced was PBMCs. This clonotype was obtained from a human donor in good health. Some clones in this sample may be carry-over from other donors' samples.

CDR3 in DNA: TGTGCCAGCAGTTATCCCGGACTAGCCGGGGAGCTGTTTTTT. Translation gives CASSYPGLAGELFF. The chain is built from TRBV6-5 and TRBJ2-2, with 7 bases identical to TRBD2. The V gene's germline CDR1 is MNHEY and CDR2 SVGAGI. Trimming cost V 3 bases and J 6 bases; bases outside gene matches: 4. This CDR3 has 14 amino acids.